This T cell receptor (beta chain) was sequenced for a study of regulatory T cells in long-lasting Graves disease (dated by TCRdb to the early 2020s). General notes on the study: Persistent Graves' disease meant more than 5 years of antithyroid drug treatment with TSH receptor autoantibodies that stayed positive. This study used TCR sequencing and RNA sequencing of peripheral blood to compare persistent Graves' disease patients against newly diagnosed Graves' disease patients. The study took place in China and was registered as a clinical trial. TCR sequencing covered some 13 persistent and roughly 20 newly diagnosed Graves' disease patients, 33 samples in total. Antithyroid drugs had been taken for 8.5 to 13 years on average by persistent Graves' disease patients in the clinical cohort.

Broad study findings and their caveats: Patients with persistent disease shared more public clonotypes (approximately 2,500) than newly diagnosed patients did (966). The authors acknowledged the small sample size as a limitation that may reduce accuracy. Lower TCR Shannon entropy and fewer highly expanded clones were observed in persistent Graves' disease patients than in newly diagnosed patients, which suggested clonal expansion. Only peripheral blood was studied, because thyroid tissue, the primary lesion, was inaccessible. Sequencing and analysis were limited to the TCR beta chain. Persistent disease showed preferential use of TRBV28, TRBJ1-2 and TRBJ2-5, whereas newly diagnosed disease favored TRBV20-1 and TRBJ2-1.

The CDR3 holds 13 amino acids from the cysteine to the phenylalanine. Of the read, only the CDR3 DNA is kept; its 39 bases are in frame from base 1. Sequences WSHSY (CDR1) and SAAADI (CDR2) are obtained from the germline V gene. Cut back by 2 bases and 4 bases, the V and J ends lie 6 bases apart. Sample time point, as interpreted from the label and publication: persistent/refractory GD, antithyroid drugs over 5 years with positive TRAb. RNA was extracted from PBMCs in TRIzol for both TCR sequencing and RNA sequencing. Graves' disease was diagnosed according to American Thyroid Association guidelines. Patients were recruited from an endocrinology department in Xi'an, China. From each patient, 8 to 10 milliliters of peripheral blood was collected into an EDTA anticoagulant tube. Ficoll Paque Plus density gradient separation was used to isolate PBMCs, and no additional T cell sorting was done. An Agilent 2100 Bioanalyzer and agarose gel were used to check RNA quality, and a NanoDrop 2000 was used to measure RNA concentration.

The library came from multiplex PCR. The run used an Illumina HiSeq 4000. To build TCR beta libraries, CDR3 regions were amplified by Arm-PCR using iRepertoire HTBI primers. Before sequencing, the PCR products underwent gel purification. From the authors' description of their analysis: Gene usage analysis of CDR3 amino acid clonotypes relied on the approximately 68 TRBV and 14 TRBJ segments identified across samples. Filtered high-quality paired reads were merged into contigs using COPE and FqMerger. BLAST was used to align contigs to IMGT TRBV, TRBD and TRBJ reference genes, and CDR3 was defined according to IMGT. Any clonotype with a frequency above 0.1% was counted as a highly expanded clone. Repertoire diversity was measured by Shannon entropy, and V-J evenness by the Gini coefficient. A clonotype was considered public if more than one individual shared it. TCRdb took the public reads, trimmed them with fastp at Q25, ran MiXCR for clone calling and kept in-frame beta chains. Each record represents a unique CDR3 protein, reported with the most common genes and DNA among its rows. These V and J calls derive from TCRdb rather than the authors' analysis. The sample table contains 350,000 to 450,000 distinct CDR3 sequences; only one count was recorded for roughly 23% of them. Roughly an eighth of the sample lies in the top ten.

Notes on this clonotype: Its cognate antigen has yet to be identified. No quality values exist for individual bases; no much larger clone is one base distant.

The TCR originated in a female donor with Graves disease. This specimen consisted of peripheral blood mononuclear cells (PBMCs), obtained when the disease was refractory, from a patient treated with antithyroid drugs. The sequence joins TRBV10-2 to TRBJ1-5; no D gene can be assigned with confidence. The CDR3 protein is CASSEQENQPQHF. The bases are TGCGCCAGCAGTGAGCAGGAGAATCAGCCCCAGCATTTT.